The 5 T cell receptor beta chains below were found in one sample sequenced in a study of T cells in localized non-small cell lung cancer. Here immunoSEQ multiplex PCR was the method, and the copy in TCRdb shows in-frame clones only, minus some. This table has 50,000 to 55,000 clones, roughly 84% appearing once. The material sequenced was peripheral blood mononuclear cells, taken before any cancer treatment. These receptors were collected from a man between 40 and 69 years old with stage III lung adenocarcinoma.

The genes are TRBV2 and TRBJ2-3; 13 bases are a match to TRBD2. Trimming removed 8 bases from V and 0 bases from J; junction bases left unmatched: 8. Germline V gene lookup returns CDR1 SNHLY and CDR2 FYNNEI. CDR3 length equals 17 residues. CDR3 bases: TGTGCCAGCGGGGGACTAGCGGGGTGGGATAGCACAGATACGCAGTATTTT. Protein product: CASGGLAGWDSTDTQYF.

The CDR3 DNA reads TGTGCCAGCTCCGACCCAGGGACAGGGAATGAAAAACTGTTTTTT. This encodes CASSDPGTGNEKLFF. The chain employs TRBV18 and TRBJ1-4, with 9 bases aligning to TRBD1. Germline V CDR1 and CDR2: KGHSH, LQKENI. CDR3 size: 15 residues. V shed 6 bases and J 5 bases; nucleotides not matched to a gene: 7.

V usage is TRBV4-3 and J usage is TRBJ1-2; 7 positions agree with TRBD1. The trim removed 0 bases at V and 8 bases at J, leaving 9 bases unmatched. The CDR3 totals 15 residues. Germline lookup yields CDR1 LGHNA and CDR2 YSLEER. This CDR3 reads CASSQDRDSPEGYTF. As DNA, the CDR3 is TGCGCCAGCAGCCAAGATCGGGACAGCCCGGAAGGCTACACCTTC.

The rearrangement uses TRBV18 and TRBJ1-2; 8 nucleotides line up with TRBD1. V dropped 3 bases and J dropped 4; count of bases not matched to a gene: 4. This CDR3 is 14 amino acids long. Per germline, CDR1 KGHSH and CDR2 LQKENI. Here the CDR3 DNA reads TGTGCCAGCTCACCGGGACAGGCCTTCTATGGCTACACCTTC. It specifies CASSPGQAFYGYTF.

Details on this clone: An end of the junction does not agree with germline; a read error may underlie this. This chain uses TRBV6-5 with TRBJ2-2; D remains unclear. Germline assignment: CDR1 MNHEY and CDR2 SVGAGI. The CDR3 runs 13 residues. The CDR3 coding sequence is TGTGCCACCAGTGATTTGGGTGCCGGGGAGCTGTTTTTT. This gives the protein CATSDLGAGELFF.